The subject of this entry is one T cell receptor beta chain. Its specific antigen is unknown. No base quality values were provided; no much bigger clone lies one nucleotide off. Libraries came from the immunoSEQ multiplex PCR assay. The multiplex PCR relied on a mix of 60 forward primers for TCR Vbeta segments and 13 reverse primers for TCR Jbeta segments. The CDR3 region of rearranged TCR beta genes was amplified from genomic DNA by a multiplex PCR assay. Amplified TCR beta libraries were sequenced as 87-base-pair reads on the Illumina HiSeq System. Per the authors' processing: A later analysis tallied approximately 87 million unique TCR beta chains across the 700 or so repertoires, and roughly 11 million of those chains were shared by two or more donors. To remove PCR and sequencing errors, raw reads were error-corrected and collapsed into unique sequences using a nearest-neighbor algorithm that merged closely related sequences. CDR3 sequences were aligned to IMGT reference sequences to assign V, D and J gene segments. For a sequence to be retained, a match of at least six nucleotides to both a V gene segment and a J gene segment was required. A rearrangement counted as productive if the CDR3 had no stop codons and remained in frame with V and J, and every other rearrangement counted as non-productive. Following IMGT convention, CDR3 was defined as the stretch from the second conserved V-encoded cysteine to the conserved J-encoded phenylalanine. The earlier analysis of 550 to 650 of the donors excluded any sequence lacking an unambiguous match to a single V gene segment. An earlier analysis of a few hundred of the donors called V segments functional above 56.7% productive rearrangements and segregating when the between-donor standard deviation exceeded 5%. A statistical classification framework was developed to diagnose cytomegalovirus status using the catalog of TCR beta chain sequences. In a later analysis, TCR nucleotide sequences were compared against IMGT/GENE-DB human TR gene sequences so that V and J genes could be assigned. A later analysis assigned CDR3 sequences and most-parsimonious VDJ recombination scenarios with the TCRdist pipeline. A later analysis defined each TCR beta chain by its CDR3 amino acid sequence plus V-gene family, and excluded reads lacking a unique V-gene family. In a later analysis, a few hundred highly shared, low-generation-probability nucleotide sequences were removed to address suspected cross-contamination and a sequencing artifact. In a later analysis, a clonal expansion index for each public chain was calculated from normalized within-repertoire ranks of inferred template counts. Generation probabilities in a later analysis came from a VDJ recombination model fitted to out-of-frame rearrangements, and those results were checked against IGoR. In a later analysis, hypergeometric tests were used to score TCR-TCR, TCR-HLA and TCR-CMV co-occurrence, with a repertoire-size bias correction applied to TCR pairs. In a later analysis, false discovery rates were estimated by permuting HLA or CMV assignments 20 times. In a later analysis, co-occurring TCRs were grouped using DBSCAN, and TCRdist sequence similarity was added for clustering within HLA-allele-positive subsets. Repertoires with fewer than 30,000 or more than 120,000 public chains were left out of co-occurrence clustering, as were about 5 repertoires with anomalous nucleotide sharing. TCRdb provides this immuneACCESS table in a form limited to in-frame rearrangements. Some clones are lacking; in checked studies, under half of them reflect an unresolved V gene, and why the rest are absent is not known. Clone size and the V and J calls come from that table; the DNA yielded D and trimming. Within this sample are about 93,000 clones, with under 90% of them counted one time only. The ten largest clonotypes hold about 3.8% of the sample.

The data were taken from a study of cytomegalovirus exposure and HLA in healthy donors (dated by TCRdb to the late 2010s). The study in broad terms: An earlier analysis of several hundred of the donors reported about 290 Gb of sequence data and roughly 100 million unique TCR beta sequences from approximately 180 million T cells. Because of strong linkage in the cohort, roughly five DR-DQ haplotypes were treated as single units for association and clustering. To predict cytomegalovirus infection status, the study combined high-throughput TCR immunosequencing, statistical association of individual TCRs with disease status, and machine learning. The study profiled the T cell repertoires of 500 to 800 subjects by immunosequencing and related them to cytomegalovirus serostatus. In an earlier analysis of over 550 of the donors, high-throughput TCR beta sequencing was used to judge whether each TCR beta V gene segment behaved as functional or pseudogenic. Donor age, sex, ethnicity and CMV serostatus were compiled together with the repertoire data. Both class I and class II loci were covered by HLA typing, at four-digit resolution. A separate validation cohort of 100 to 150 different subjects was used in addition to the roughly 700-subject first cohort. Among 398 genotyped donors of the cohort, an average of 235,054 unique TCR beta nucleotide sequences were sequenced per donor, about a sixth of them non-productive. Of the 300 to 450 genotyped donors, roughly 85% fell in the genetic ancestry cluster associated with self-reported Caucasian donors. A later genetic analysis took genome-wide SNP genotypes for about 60% of the roughly 670 donors and used that subset as a discovery cohort. Typing coverage differed by locus: A, B, C, DRB1 and DQB1 were typed in about 620-630 donors, DQA1 in approximately 520, DPA1 in approximately 600, and DPB1 in 450 to 490. The aim of the study was to test whether cataloging public T cell receptors could identify signatures of past pathogen exposure. In the later analysis, no new phenotypic data were used to find candidate immune exposures; instead, reliance was placed on TCR beta sequences and their occurrence across donors. To study patterns of TCR occurrence, a later analysis re-analyzed previously published TCR beta repertoires from 650 to 750 donors and added high-resolution HLA genotyping. All discovery cohort repertoires had been generated on a single sequencing platform. Approximately 330 gigabases of sequencing data and roughly 80 million unique TCR sequences made up an early release that covered approximately 650 HLA-typed donors.

In total, approximately 700 healthy bone marrow donors made up the cohort. At the time of sampling, all cohort members were nominally healthy, though unrecorded immune exposures were likely present. The donor was CMV seronegative and belonged to the group of more than 300 seronegative cohort members. Every donor gave a peripheral blood sample, and the peripheral blood mononuclear cells from that sample were used for TCR beta sequencing. Genomic DNA extraction from the blood cell samples was performed with the Qiagen DNeasy Blood Extraction Kit. Including the terminal cysteine and phenylalanine, the CDR3 comprises 13 residues. Only CDR3 DNA is held: 39 bases, read in frame from base 1. CDR1 and CDR2 (SGHRS, YFSETQ) derive from the germline V gene. V lost 5 bases and J lost 2 bases; the stretch between them is 10 bases long. The study at large found these results: A later analysis found that TCR association rates varied across HLA loci, with DRB1 alleles showing the most associated TCRs and HLA-C alleles the fewest. In a later analysis, most CMV-associated TCR beta chains were found to appear HLA-restricted, with HLA associations seemingly driven largely by CMV exposure. Most TCR sequences were seen in very few donors, while some public TCRs were found in many individuals. Specific HLA alleles were associated with roughly 16,000 TCR beta sequences at a false discovery rate of 0.05 in a later analysis. In a later analysis, several top co-occurrence clusters were reported to appear linked to parvovirus B19, influenza, CMV and Epstein-Barr virus. The presence/absence analyses assumed that sequencing depth was roughly uniform across donors, and that assumption may not be true. In both the original and validation cohorts, the classifier was reported to diagnose cytomegalovirus status with high specificity and sensitivity. A further reported finding was that TCR beta sequences accurately predicted the HLA-A and HLA-B alleles for most subjects in the first cohort. Some IMGT-functional V segments, including TRBV6-2 and TRBV6-3, could not be distinguished by the 87-base-pair reads and were therefore excluded. The cohort was sequenced for TCR beta chains only, and without alpha or paired-chain data the features that could be detected were limited. Because HLA typing was missing for some donors at each locus, association tests included only the typed subset. In a later genetic analysis, fewer N-insertions in productive TCRs were reported among donors in an Asian-associated ancestry cluster than the approximately 670-donor mean. CMV serostatus was the only immune exposure information available for the cohort. Linkage disequilibrium might explain the correlated functional status among segregating V segments, but an unknown experimental factor could not be excluded. An earlier analysis of around 500 of the donors showed that most TCR beta V segments appeared in productive rearrangements either about 90% or about 30% of the time, which broadly matched IMGT annotations. The authors suggested that the approach could potentially be extended to other disease states and immunological phenotypes. The study listed 150 to 200 TCR beta chains as associated with cytomegalovirus. V-gene and J-gene trimming of TCR beta chains was associated with a missense DCLRE1C variant in a later genetic analysis, and the association was replicated in an independent cohort. When HLA alleles, especially DR and DQ, strongly co-occurred, TCR associations were difficult to assign to individual alleles. A group of highly shared sequence variants was considered likely to be a technical artifact of the sequencing pipeline. In vitro tests confirmed that a few of the cytomegalovirus-associated TCR beta chains recognize cytomegalovirus antigens. Because counts were too low, around 18 rarely observed V segments, including chromosome 9 orphons, were left out of the earlier analysis of over 550 of the donors. A later analysis found that HLA-associated TCR beta chains were more clonally expanded and had lower generation probabilities than equally common non-associated chains.

This TCR was sampled from a man aged 45-65 years in good health and CMV-seronegative. Sequencing was carried out using PBMCs. Here the chain combines TRBV5-1 and TRBJ2-5; the D segment could be TRBD2, given 5 matching bases. CDR3 protein: CASSRRVQETQYF. In nucleotides, the sequence is TGCGCCAGCAGTAGGCGGGTACAAGAGACCCAGTACTTC. With the portions outside the CDR3 filled from the reference TRBV5-1 and TRBJ2-5 genes, the complete variable region becomes KAGVTQTPRYLIKTRGQQVTLSCSPISGHRSVSWYQQTPGQGLQFLFEYFSETQRNKGNFPGRFSGRQFSNSRSEMNVSTLELGDSALYLCASSRRVQETQYFGPGTRLLVL.